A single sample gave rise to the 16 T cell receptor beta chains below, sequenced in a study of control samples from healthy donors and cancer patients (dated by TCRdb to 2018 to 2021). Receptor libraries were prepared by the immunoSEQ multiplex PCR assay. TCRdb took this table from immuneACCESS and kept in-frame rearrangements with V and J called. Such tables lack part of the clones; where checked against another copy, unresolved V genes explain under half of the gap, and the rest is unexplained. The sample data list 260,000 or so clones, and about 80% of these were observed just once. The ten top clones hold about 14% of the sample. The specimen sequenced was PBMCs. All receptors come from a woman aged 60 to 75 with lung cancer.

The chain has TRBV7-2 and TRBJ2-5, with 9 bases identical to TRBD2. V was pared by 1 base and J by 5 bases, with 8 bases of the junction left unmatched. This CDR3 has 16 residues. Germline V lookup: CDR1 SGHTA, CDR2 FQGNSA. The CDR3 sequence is CASSLGAAGGRETQYF. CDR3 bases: TGTGCCAGCAGCTTAGGGGCAGCGGGGGGACGCGAGACCCAGTACTTC. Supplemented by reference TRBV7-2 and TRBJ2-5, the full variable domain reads GAGVSQSPSNKVTEKGKDVELRCDPISGHTALYWYRQSLGQGLEFLIYFQGNSAPDKSGLPSDRFSAERTGGSVSTLTIQRTQQEDSAVYLCASSLGAAGGRETQYFGPGTRLLVL.

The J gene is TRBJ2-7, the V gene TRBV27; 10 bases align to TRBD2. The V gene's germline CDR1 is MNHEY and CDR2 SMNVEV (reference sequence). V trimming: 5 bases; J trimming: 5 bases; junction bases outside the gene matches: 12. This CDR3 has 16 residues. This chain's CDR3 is CASSQTAGGPPDEQYF. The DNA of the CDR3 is TGTGCCAGCAGTCAAACAGCGGGAGGGCCCCCCGACGAGCAGTACTTC.

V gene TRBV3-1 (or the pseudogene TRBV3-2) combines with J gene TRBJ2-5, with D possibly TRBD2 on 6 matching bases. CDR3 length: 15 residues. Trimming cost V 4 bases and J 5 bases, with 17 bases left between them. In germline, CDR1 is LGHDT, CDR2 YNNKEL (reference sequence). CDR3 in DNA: TGTGCCAGCAGCCTCCCCCAGCTAGGAGGGGAGACCCAGTACTTC. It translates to CASSLPQLGGETQYF.

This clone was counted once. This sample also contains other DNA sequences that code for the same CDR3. The CDR3 nucleotides are TGTGCCAGCAGCTTAGATGAAGATCAGCCCCAGCATTTT. It specifies CASSLDEDQPQHF. V usage is TRBV7-9 and J usage is TRBJ1-5; D gene uncertain. The CDR3 runs 13 residues. Per the germline V gene, CDR1 is SEHNR and CDR2 is FQNEAQ (reference sequence). With 1 base removed from V and 5 bases from J, the gap between germline ends came to 6 bases.

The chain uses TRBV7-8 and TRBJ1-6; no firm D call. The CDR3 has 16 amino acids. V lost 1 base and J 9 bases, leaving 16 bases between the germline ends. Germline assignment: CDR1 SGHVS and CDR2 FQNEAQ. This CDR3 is CASSLEGRSFPSPLHF. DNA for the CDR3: TGTGCCAGCAGCTTAGAGGGCAGGTCTTTCCCTTCACCCCTCCACTTT.

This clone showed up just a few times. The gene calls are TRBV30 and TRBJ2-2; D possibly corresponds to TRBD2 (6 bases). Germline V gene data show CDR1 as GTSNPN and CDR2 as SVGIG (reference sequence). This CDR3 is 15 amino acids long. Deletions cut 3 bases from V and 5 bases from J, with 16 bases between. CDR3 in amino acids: CAWSPRGRGTGELFF. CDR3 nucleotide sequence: TGTGCCTGGAGCCCCCGGGGGAGAGGGACCGGGGAGCTGTTTTTT.

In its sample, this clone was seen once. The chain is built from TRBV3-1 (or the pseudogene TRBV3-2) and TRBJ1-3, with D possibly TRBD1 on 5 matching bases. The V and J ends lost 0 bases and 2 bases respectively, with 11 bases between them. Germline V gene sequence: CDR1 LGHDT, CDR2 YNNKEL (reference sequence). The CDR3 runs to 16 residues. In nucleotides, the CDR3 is TGTGCCAGCAGCCAAGACCCCGGGACCCCTGGAAACACCATATATTTT. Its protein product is CASSQDPGTPGNTIYF.

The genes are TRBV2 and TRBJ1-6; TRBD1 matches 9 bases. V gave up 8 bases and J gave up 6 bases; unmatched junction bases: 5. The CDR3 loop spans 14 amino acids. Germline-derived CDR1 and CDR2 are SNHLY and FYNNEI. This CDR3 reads CASQPGQGNSPLHF. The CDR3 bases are TGTGCCAGCCAACCGGGACAGGGTAATTCACCCCTCCACTTT.

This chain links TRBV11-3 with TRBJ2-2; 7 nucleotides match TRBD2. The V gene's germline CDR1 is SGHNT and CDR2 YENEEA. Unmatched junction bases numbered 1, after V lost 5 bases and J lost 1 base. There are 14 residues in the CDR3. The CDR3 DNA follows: TGTGCCAGCAGCCCTAGCGGGAACACCGGGGAGCTGTTTTTT. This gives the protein CASSPSGNTGELFF. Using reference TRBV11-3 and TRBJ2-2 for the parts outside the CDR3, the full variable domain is EAGVVQSPRYKIIEKKQPVAFWCNPISGHNTLYWYLQNLGQGPELLIRYENEEAVDDSQLPKDRFSAERLKGVDSTLKIQPAELGDSAVYLCASSPSGNTGELFFGEGSRLTVL.

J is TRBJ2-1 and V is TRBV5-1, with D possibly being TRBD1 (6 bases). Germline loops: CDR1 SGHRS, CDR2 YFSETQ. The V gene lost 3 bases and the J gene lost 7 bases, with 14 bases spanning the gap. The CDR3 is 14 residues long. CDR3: CASSSPGHSNEQFF. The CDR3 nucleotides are TGCGCCAGCAGCTCACCGGGACATAGTAATGAGCAGTTCTTC.

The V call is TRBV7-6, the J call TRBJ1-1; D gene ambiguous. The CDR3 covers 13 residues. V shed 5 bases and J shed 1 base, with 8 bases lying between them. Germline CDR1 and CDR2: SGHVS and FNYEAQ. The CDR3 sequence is CASSRIGNTEAFF. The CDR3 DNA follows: TGTGCCAGCAGCCGTATTGGGAACACTGAAGCTTTCTTT.

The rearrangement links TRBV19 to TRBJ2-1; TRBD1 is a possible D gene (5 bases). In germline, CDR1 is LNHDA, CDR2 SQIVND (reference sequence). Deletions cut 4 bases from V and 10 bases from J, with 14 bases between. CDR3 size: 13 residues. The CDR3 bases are TGTGCCAGTAGTAACTATGGACGACAGGAGCAGTTCTTC. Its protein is CASSNYGRQEQFF.

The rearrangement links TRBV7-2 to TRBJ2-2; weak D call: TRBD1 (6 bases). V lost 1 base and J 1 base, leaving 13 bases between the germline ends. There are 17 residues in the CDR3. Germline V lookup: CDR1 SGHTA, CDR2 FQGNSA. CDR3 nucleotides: TGTGCCAGCAGCTTAGGTGCGGGCAGGGGGAACACCGGGGAGCTGTTTTTT. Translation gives CASSLGAGRGNTGELFF. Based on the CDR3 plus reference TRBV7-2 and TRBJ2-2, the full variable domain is GAGVSQSPSNKVTEKGKDVELRCDPISGHTALYWYRQSLGQGLEFLIYFQGNSAPDKSGLPSDRFSAERTGGSVSTLTIQRTQQEDSAVYLCASSLGAGRGNTGELFFGEGSRLTVL.

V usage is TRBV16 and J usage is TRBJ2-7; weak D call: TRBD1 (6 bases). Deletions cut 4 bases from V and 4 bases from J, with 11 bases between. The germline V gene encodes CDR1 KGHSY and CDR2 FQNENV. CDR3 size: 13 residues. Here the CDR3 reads CASSRAGDYEQYF. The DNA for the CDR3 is TGTGCCAGCAGCCGGGCAGGGGATTACGAGCAGTACTTC.

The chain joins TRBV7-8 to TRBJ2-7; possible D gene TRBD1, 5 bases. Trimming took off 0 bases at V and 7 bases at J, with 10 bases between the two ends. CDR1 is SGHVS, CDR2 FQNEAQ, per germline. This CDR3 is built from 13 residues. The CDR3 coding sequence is TGTGCCAGCAGCTTAGCTTCGTACAGGGAGCAGTACTTC. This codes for CASSLASYREQYF. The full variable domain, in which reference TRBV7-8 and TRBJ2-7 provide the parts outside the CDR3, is GAGVSQSPRYKVAKRGQDVALRCDPISGHVSLFWYQQALGQGPEFLTYFQNEAQLDKSGLPSDRFFAERPEGSVSTLKIQRTQQEDSAVYLCASSLASYREQYFGPGTRLTVT.

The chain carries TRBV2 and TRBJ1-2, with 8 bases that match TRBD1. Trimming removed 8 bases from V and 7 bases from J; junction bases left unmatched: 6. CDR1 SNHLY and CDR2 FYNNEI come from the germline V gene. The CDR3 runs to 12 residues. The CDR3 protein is CASEQGVSGYTF. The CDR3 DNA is TGTGCCAGCGAACAGGGGGTTTCTGGCTACACCTTC. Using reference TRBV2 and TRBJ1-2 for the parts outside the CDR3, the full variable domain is EPEVTQTPSHQVTQMGQEVILRCVPISNHLYFYWYRQILGQKVEFLVSFYNNEISEKSEIFDDQFSVERPDGSNFTLKIRSTKLEDSAMYFCASEQGVSGYTFGSGTRLTVV.